These 18 T cell receptor beta chains came from one sample sequenced in a study of control samples from healthy donors and cancer patients. Produced via immunoSEQ multiplex PCR; TCRdb's table is partial and in-frame only. The sample records roughly 150,000 clones, around 86% being singletons. The sample comprised blood. The receptors derive from a man between 25 and 39 years old in good health.

The rearrangement joins TRBV5-1 to TRBJ2-5; 9 nucleotides align to TRBD1. V lost 2 bases to trimming and J lost 4 bases; unmatched junction nucleotides: 9. Germline loops: CDR1 SGHRS, CDR2 YFSETQ. This CDR3 has 16 residues. The CDR3 nucleotides read TGCGCCAGCAGCTTAATGACAGGGGGAGGAAGAGAGACCCAGTACTTC. Encoded protein: CASSLMTGGGRETQYF.

V is TRBV5-1 and J is TRBJ2-5; 8 nucleotides line up with TRBD1. Germline V CDR1 and CDR2: SGHRS, YFSETQ. J was trimmed by 5 bases and V by 4 bases; bases with no gene match: 10. The CDR3 consists of 15 residues. This CDR3 is CASSPSTRQGETQYF. CDR3 sequence (DNA): TGCGCCAGCAGCCCATCCACTCGACAGGGGGAGACCCAGTACTTC.

This chain connects TRBV2 to TRBJ1-6, with D possibly TRBD1 on 6 matching bases. The CDR3 is 13 amino acids. Trimming pared 6 bases from V and 12 bases from J, leaving 15 bases between. CDR1 is SNHLY and CDR2 is FYNNEI in the germline V gene. CDR3 sequence: CASRRDNKVPLHF. Written as DNA, the CDR3 is TGTGCCAGCAGGCGGGACAATAAAGTACCCCTCCACTTT.

The genes are TRBV7-9 and TRBJ2-5; D gene ambiguous. Germline V gives CDR1 SEHNR, CDR2 FQNEAQ (reference sequence). V lost 1 base, J lost 4 bases, and 7 bases lay in between. CDR3 size: 13 residues. The CDR3 bases are TGTGCCAGCAGCTTAGTCGCGCTAGAGACCCAGTACTTC. Amino acid sequence: CASSLVALETQYF.

The V and J genes are TRBV5-4 and TRBJ1-6, with D unclear. Germline loops: CDR1 SGHNT, CDR2 YYREEE (reference sequence). V lost 1 base and J lost 0, with 2 bases in between. The CDR3 length is 14 residues. The CDR3: CASSLSSYNSPLHF. Written as DNA, the CDR3 is TGTGCCAGCAGCTTGAGCTCCTATAATTCACCCCTCCACTTT.

V gene TRBV3-1 (or the pseudogene TRBV3-2) combines with J gene TRBJ2-5; possible D gene TRBD2, 6 bases. This CDR3 has 12 amino acids. Looked up from germline, CDR1 is LGHDT and CDR2 is YNNKEL (reference sequence). With 3 bases removed from V and 6 bases from J, the gap between germline ends came to 8 bases. In DNA form, the CDR3 reads TGTGCCAGCAGCCACGGGGGACAGACCCAGTACTTC. Residues: CASSHGGQTQYF.

About this clone itself: This same CDR3 is encoded by further DNA sequences in the sample. The J gene is TRBJ1-3, the V gene TRBV7-8; D is possibly TRBD1 (5 bases). The CDR3 length is 17 residues. CDR1 SGHVS and CDR2 FQNEAQ come from the germline V gene. Trimming removed 0 bases at V and 0 bases at J, with 12 bases between. The CDR3: CASSLALAGSSGNTIYF. For the CDR3, the DNA is TGTGCCAGCAGCTTAGCTTTGGCAGGGAGCTCTGGAAACACCATATATTTT.

The chain links TRBV6-2 or TRBV6-3 to TRBJ1-6; D may be TRBD1 (5 bases). Deletions cut 6 bases from V and 7 bases from J, with 10 bases between. In germline, CDR1 is MNHEY, CDR2 SVGEGT. There are 13 residues in the CDR3. CDR3 bases: TGTGCCAGCAGCTCCCCAGGGAATTCACCCCTCCACTTT. Translation: CASSSPGNSPLHF.

This clone was detected only a few times. The chain employs TRBV7-2 and TRBJ2-4; D is possibly TRBD1 (5 bases). The V and J ends lost 5 bases and 15 bases respectively, with 17 bases between them. The CDR3 has 12 amino acids. Looked up from germline, CDR1 is SGHTA and CDR2 is FQGNSA. The CDR3, as DNA: TGTGCCAGCAGCAATGGCGTAAGGGGTTGGTACTTC. This translates into CASSNGVRGWYF. Full variable domain (outside the CDR3, taken from reference TRBV7-2 and TRBJ2-4): GAGVSQSPSNKVTEKGKDVELRCDPISGHTALYWYRQSLGQGLEFLIYFQGNSAPDKSGLPSDRFSAERTGGSVSTLTIQRTQQEDSAVYLCASSNGVRGWYFGAGTRLSVL.

The V and J genes are TRBV28 and TRBJ2-1, with TRBD1 as a possible D gene (7 bases). In germline, CDR1 is MDHEN, CDR2 SYDVKM. V was cut by 5 bases and J by 4 bases, with 18 bases left in between. This CDR3 is 16 amino acids long. Written as DNA, the CDR3 is TGTGCCAGCAGTCAGAGCAGGGGGGCAAGATACAATGAGCAGTTCTTC. It codes for CASSQSRGARYNEQFF.

Written as DNA, the CDR3 is TGTGCCACCAGCTCAGCTTCCGGGACAGGCAATCAGCCCCAGCATTTT. Protein sequence: CATSSASGTGNQPQHF. The chain joins TRBV15 to TRBJ1-5; 7 bases map to TRBD1. This CDR3 spans 16 amino acids. Germline assignment: CDR1 LNHNV and CDR2 YYDKDF (reference sequence). V shed 5 bases and J 2 bases; nucleotides not matched to a gene: 9.

V is TRBV23-1 and J is TRBJ2-7; 10 bases fit TRBD2. TRBV23-1 is designated an ORF whose function remains uncertain. CDR3 size: 15 residues. J lost 1 base, V lost 0 bases, and 0 bases had no gene match. The CDR3 DNA is TGCGCCAGCAGTCAATCGGGACTAGCGTCCTACGAGCAGTACTTC. Protein: CASSQSGLASYEQYF.

CDR3 nucleotides: TGTGCCAGCTTCGGGGGGAACCCCGAAGATACGCAGTATTTT. Translating gives CASFGGNPEDTQYF. This chain links TRBV18 with TRBJ2-3, with 7 bases matching TRBD2. CDR1 and CDR2 from the germline V gene are KGHSH and LQKENI. The ends lost 7 bases at V and 5 bases at J; junction bases unmatched: 9. This CDR3 has 14 amino acids.

V gene TRBV5-4 combines with J gene TRBJ1-2, with 8 bases identical to TRBD1. With 2 bases clipped from V and 6 bases from J, the junction kept 9 bases outside the gene matches. The germline V gene encodes CDR1 SGHNT and CDR2 YYREEE (reference sequence). The CDR3 sequence is 15 residues long. The CDR3: CASSLQGQGRHGYTF. The CDR3 nucleotides are TGTGCCAGCAGCTTACAAGGACAGGGCAGGCATGGCTACACCTTC.

There are a few counts of this clone. The V and J genes are TRBV5-5 and TRBJ2-7; tentatively, D is TRBD1 (6 bases). The CDR3 is 14 amino acids. The germline CDR1 and CDR2 sequences are SGHKS and YYEKEE (reference sequence). V was pared by 5 bases and J by 5 bases, with 17 bases between. CDR3 amino acids: CASSLGGQTDEQYF. CDR3 nucleotide sequence: TGTGCCAGCAGTCTTGGTGGACAGACTGACGAGCAGTACTTC.

The chain is built from TRBV6-5 and TRBJ2-7; no clear D gene. The CDR3 covers 15 residues. The germline V gene encodes CDR1 MNHEY and CDR2 SVGAGI. Trimming stripped 5 bases from V and 2 bases from J, with 16 bases between. This chain's CDR3 is CASSKVQTDTYEQYF. CDR3 nucleotides: TGTGCCAGCAGTAAGGTGCAGACCGATACCTACGAGCAGTACTTC.

This chain uses TRBV25-1 with TRBJ2-7, with D perhaps TRBD1 (6 bases). The CDR3 runs to 11 residues. With 9 bases removed from V and 6 bases from J, the gap between germline ends came to 12 bases. The V gene's germline CDR1 is MGHDK and CDR2 SYGVNS. This CDR3 is CASHRVIEQYF. In nucleotides, the CDR3 is TGTGCCAGTCACAGGGTTATCGAGCAGTACTTC.

This chain's CDR3 is CASRGTASSYEQYF. CDR3 nucleotides: TGCGCCAGTAGGGGGACAGCCTCCTCCTACGAGCAGTACTTC. The rearrangement joins TRBV5-1 to TRBJ2-7; 7 bases map to TRBD1. Germline-derived CDR1 and CDR2 are SGHRS and YFSETQ. The CDR3 is 14 amino acids. Trimming took 8 bases from V and 0 from J; bases not matched to a gene: 8.